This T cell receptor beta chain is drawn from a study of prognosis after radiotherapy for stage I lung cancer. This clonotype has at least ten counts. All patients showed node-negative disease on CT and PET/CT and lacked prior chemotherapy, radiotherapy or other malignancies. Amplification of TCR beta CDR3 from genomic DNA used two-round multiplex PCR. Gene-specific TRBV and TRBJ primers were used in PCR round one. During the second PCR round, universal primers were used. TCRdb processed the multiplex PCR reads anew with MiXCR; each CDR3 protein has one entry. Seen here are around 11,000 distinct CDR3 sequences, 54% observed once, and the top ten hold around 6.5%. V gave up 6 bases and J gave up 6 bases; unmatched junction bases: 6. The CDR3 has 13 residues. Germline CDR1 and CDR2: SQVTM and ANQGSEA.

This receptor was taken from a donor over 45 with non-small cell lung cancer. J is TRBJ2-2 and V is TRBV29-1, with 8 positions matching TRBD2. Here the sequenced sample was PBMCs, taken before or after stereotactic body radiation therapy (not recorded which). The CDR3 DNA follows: TGCAGCGTAGATAGCGGGGCCCCCGGGGAGCTGTTTTTT. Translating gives CSVDSGAPGELFF.